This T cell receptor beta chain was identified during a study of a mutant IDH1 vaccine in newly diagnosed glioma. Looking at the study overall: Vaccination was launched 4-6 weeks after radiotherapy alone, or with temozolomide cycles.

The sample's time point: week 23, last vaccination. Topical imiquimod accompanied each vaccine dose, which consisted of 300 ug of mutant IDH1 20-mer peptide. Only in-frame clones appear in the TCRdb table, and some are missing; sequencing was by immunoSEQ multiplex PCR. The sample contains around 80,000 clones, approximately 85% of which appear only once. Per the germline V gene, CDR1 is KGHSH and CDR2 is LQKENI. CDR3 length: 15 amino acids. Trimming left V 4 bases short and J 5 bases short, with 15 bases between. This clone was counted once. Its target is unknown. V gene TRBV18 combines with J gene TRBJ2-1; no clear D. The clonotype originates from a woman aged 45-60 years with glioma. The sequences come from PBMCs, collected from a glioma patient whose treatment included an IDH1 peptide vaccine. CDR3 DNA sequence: TGTGCCAGCTCACGCAAGACAAGACTTAACAATGAGCAGTTCTTC. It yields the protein CASSRKTRLNNEQFF.